Only one count was recorded for the clone carrying this T cell receptor beta chain. The protocol was immunoSEQ multiplex PCR, while the TCRdb copy is restricted to in-frame clones and leaves out a portion. The sample consists of under 20,000 clones, about 87% of them appearing once. The source of the sample is a study of regulatory and conventional T cells in RAG deficiency. There are 16 residues in the CDR3. Germline CDR1 is MDHEN and CDR2 is SYDVKM. V was clipped by 2 bases and J by 9 bases; unmatched bases: 8. Regulatory T cells were sorted from blood as CD4+ CD25-high CD127-low cells. The same sample was also studied in work on regulatory T cells. That study adds: The PCR used 52 TRBV and 13 TRBJ primers.

The sequenced sample was Tregs sorted from blood. The TCR sequence derives from a human donor in good health. The chain has TRBV28 and TRBJ2-1; 12 bases are a match to TRBD2. The CDR3 here is CASSLPSGGAFGEQFF. In DNA, the CDR3 is TGTGCCAGCAGTTTACCTAGCGGGGGGGCCTTTGGTGAGCAGTTCTTC.